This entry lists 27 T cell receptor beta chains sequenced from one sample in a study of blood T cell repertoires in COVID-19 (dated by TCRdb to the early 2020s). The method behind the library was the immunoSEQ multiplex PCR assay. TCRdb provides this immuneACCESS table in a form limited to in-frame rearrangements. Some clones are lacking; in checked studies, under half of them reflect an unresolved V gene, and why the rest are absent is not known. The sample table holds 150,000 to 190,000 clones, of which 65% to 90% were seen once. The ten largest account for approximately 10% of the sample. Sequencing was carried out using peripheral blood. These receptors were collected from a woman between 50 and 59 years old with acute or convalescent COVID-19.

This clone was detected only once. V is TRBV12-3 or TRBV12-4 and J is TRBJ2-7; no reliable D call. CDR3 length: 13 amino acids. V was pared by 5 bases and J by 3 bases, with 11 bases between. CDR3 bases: TGTGCCAGCAGTCGCCCCGAGAGCTACGAGCAGTACTTC. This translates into CASSRPESYEQYF.

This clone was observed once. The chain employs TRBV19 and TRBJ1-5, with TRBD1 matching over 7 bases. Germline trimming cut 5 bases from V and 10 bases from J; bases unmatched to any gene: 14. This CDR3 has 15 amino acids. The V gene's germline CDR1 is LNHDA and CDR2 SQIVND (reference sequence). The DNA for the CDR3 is TGTGCCAGTAGTCCTTCGACAGGGCCCACGATCCCCCAGCATTTT. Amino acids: CASSPSTGPTIPQHF.

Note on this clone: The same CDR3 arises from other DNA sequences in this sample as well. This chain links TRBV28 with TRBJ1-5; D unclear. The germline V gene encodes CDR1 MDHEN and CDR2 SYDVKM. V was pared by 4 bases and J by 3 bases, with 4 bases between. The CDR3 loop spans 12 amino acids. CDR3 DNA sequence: TGTGCCAGCAGTTCTCTCAATCAGCCCCAGCATTTT. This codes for CASSSLNQPQHF.

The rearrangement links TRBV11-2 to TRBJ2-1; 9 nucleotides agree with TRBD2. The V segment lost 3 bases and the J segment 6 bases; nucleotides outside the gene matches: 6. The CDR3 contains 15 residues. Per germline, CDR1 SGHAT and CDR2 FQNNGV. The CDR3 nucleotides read TGTGCCAGCAGCTTGCTAGCGGGGCTTTCCAATGAGCAGTTCTTC. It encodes CASSLLAGLSNEQFF.

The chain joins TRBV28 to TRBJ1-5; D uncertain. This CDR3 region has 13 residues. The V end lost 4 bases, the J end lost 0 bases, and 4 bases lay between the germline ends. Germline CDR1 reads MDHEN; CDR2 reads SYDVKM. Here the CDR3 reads CASSSFSNQPQHF. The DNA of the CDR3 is TGTGCCAGCAGTTCCTTTAGCAATCAGCCCCAGCATTTT.

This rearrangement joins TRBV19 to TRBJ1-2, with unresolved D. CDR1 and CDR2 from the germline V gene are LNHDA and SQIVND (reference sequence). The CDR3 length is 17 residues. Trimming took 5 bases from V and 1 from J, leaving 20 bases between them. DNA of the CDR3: TGTGCCAGTAGTCAAACCTCCCTCGTGGGAGGTAACTATGGCTACACCTTC. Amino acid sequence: CASSQTSLVGGNYGYTF. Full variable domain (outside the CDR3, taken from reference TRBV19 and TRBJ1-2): DGGITQSPKYLFRKEGQNVTLSCEQNLNHDAMYWYRQDPGQGLRLIYYSQIVNDFQKGDIAEGYSVSREKKESFPLTVTSAQKNPTAFYLCASSQTSLVGGNYGYTFGSGTRLTVV.

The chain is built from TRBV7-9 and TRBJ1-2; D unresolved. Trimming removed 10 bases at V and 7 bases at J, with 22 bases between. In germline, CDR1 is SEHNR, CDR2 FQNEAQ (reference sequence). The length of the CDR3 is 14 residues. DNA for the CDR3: TGTGCCACGCGGTCGGCAGACCAAACTTCTGGCTACACCTTC. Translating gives CATRSADQTSGYTF.

The CDR3 protein is CASSPQSSSTDTQYF. The CDR3 DNA is TGTGCCAGCAGCCCACAGTCCTCTAGCACAGATACGCAGTATTTT. This chain connects TRBV11-3 to TRBJ2-3; D gene unclear. This CDR3 spans 15 amino acids. The V gene lost 5 bases and the J gene lost 0 bases, with 12 bases spanning the gap. The germline V gene encodes CDR1 SGHNT and CDR2 YENEEA.

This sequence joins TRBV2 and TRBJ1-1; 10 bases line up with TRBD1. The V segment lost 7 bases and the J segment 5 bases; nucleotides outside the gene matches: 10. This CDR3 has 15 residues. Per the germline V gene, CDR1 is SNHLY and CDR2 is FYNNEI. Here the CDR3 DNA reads TGTGCCAGCAACCATGGACAGGGGGTAAAGACTGAAGCTTTCTTT. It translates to CASNHGQGVKTEAFF.

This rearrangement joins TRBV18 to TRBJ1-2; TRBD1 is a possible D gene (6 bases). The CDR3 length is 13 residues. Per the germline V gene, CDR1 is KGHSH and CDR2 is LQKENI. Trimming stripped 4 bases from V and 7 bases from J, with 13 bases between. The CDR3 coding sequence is TGTGCCAGCTCACAAACGACAGGTACTGGCTACACCTTC. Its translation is CASSQTTGTGYTF.

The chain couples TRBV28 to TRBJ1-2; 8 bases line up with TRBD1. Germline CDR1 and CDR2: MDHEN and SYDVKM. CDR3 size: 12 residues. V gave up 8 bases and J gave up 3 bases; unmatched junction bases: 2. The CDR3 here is CASEQGDYGYTF. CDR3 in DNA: TGTGCCAGCGAACAGGGGGACTATGGCTACACCTTC.

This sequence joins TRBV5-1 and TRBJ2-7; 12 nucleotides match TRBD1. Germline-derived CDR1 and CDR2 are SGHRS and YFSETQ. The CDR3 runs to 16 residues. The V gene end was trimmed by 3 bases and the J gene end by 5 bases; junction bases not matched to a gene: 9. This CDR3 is CASSWMAGTGGDEQYF. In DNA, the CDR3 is TGCGCCAGCAGCTGGATGGCCGGGACAGGGGGCGACGAGCAGTACTTC.

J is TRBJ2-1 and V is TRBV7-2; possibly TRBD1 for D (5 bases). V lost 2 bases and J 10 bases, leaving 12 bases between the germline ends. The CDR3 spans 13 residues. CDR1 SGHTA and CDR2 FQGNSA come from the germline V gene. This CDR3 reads CASSLSVQGEQFF. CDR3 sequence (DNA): TGTGCCAGCAGCTTAAGCGTCCAGGGAGAGCAGTTCTTC. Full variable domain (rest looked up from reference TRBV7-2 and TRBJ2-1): GAGVSQSPSNKVTEKGKDVELRCDPISGHTALYWYRQSLGQGLEFLIYFQGNSAPDKSGLPSDRFSAERTGGSVSTLTIQRTQQEDSAVYLCASSLSVQGEQFFGPGTRLTVL.

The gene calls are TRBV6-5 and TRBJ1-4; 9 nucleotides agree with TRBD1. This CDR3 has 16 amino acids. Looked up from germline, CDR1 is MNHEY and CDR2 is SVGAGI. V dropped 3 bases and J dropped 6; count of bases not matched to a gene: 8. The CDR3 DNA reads TGTGCCAGCAGTTATTACGGGACAGGGATGGATGAAAAACTGTTTTTT. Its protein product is CASSYYGTGMDEKLFF.

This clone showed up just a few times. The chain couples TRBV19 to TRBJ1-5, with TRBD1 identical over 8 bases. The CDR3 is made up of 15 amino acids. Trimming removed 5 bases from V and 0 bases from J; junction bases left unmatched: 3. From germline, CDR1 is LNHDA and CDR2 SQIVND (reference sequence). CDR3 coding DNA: TGTGCCAGTAGTCCGACAGGGGTTAGCAATCAGCCCCAGCATTTT. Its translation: CASSPTGVSNQPQHF.

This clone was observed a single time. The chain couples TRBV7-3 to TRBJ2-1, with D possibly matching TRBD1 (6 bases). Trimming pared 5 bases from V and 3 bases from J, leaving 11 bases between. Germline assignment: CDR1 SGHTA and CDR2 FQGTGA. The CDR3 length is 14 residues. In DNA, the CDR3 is TGTGCCAGCAGCCTCGGGACACACTACAATGAGCAGTTCTTC. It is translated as CASSLGTHYNEQFF. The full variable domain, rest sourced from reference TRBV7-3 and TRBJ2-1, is GAGVSQTPSNKVTEKGKYVELRCDPISGHTALYWYRQSLGQGPEFLIYFQGTGAADDSGLPNDRFFAVRPEGSVSTLKIQRTERGDSAVYLCASSLGTHYNEQFFGPGTRLTVL.

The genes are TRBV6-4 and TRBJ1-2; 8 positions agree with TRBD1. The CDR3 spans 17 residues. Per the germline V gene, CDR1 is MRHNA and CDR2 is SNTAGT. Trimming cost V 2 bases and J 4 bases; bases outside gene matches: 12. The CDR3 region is CASSDAPIQGGFYGYTF. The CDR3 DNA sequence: TGTGCCAGCAGTGACGCCCCAATACAGGGGGGCTTCTATGGCTACACCTTC.

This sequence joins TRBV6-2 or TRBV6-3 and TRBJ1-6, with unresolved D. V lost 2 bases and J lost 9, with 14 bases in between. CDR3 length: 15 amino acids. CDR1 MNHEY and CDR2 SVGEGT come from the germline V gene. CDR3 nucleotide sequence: TGTGCCAGCAGTTACGGTGGAACAGTTTCTTCACCCCTCCACTTT. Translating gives CASSYGGTVSSPLHF.

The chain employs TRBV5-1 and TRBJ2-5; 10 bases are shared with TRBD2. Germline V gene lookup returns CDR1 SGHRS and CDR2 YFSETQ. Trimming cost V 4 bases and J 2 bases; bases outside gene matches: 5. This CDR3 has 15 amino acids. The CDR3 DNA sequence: TGCGCCAGCAGCCGAGCAGCGGGGGGGCAAGAGACCCAGTACTTC. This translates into CASSRAAGGQETQYF.

The CDR3 protein is CASSQVAGQAQGDTQYF. CDR3 nucleotides: TGTGCCAGCAGCCAAGTGGCGGGACAGGCCCAGGGGGATACGCAGTATTTT. This chain links TRBV3-1 (or the pseudogene TRBV3-2) with TRBJ2-3; 8 bases align to TRBD1. Germline V gives CDR1 LGHDT, CDR2 YNNKEL (reference sequence). The CDR3 loop spans 17 amino acids. V was clipped by 1 base and J by 6 bases; unmatched bases: 12.

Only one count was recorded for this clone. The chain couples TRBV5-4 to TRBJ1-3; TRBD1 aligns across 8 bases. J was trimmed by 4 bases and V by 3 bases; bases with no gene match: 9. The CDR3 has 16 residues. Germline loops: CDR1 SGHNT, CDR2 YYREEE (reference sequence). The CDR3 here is CASSSGQGGFGNTIYF. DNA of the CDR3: TGTGCCAGCAGCTCTGGACAGGGCGGTTTCGGAAACACCATATATTTT.

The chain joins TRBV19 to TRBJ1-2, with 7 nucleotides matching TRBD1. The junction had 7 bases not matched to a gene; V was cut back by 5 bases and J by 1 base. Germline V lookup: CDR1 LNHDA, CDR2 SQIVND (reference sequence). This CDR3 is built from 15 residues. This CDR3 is CASSLTGDLNYGYTF. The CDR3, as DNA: TGTGCCAGTAGTCTCACAGGGGATCTTAACTATGGCTACACCTTC. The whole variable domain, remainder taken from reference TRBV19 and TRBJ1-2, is DGGITQSPKYLFRKEGQNVTLSCEQNLNHDAMYWYRQDPGQGLRLIYYSQIVNDFQKGDIAEGYSVSREKKESFPLTVTSAQKNPTAFYLCASSLTGDLNYGYTFGSGTRLTVV.

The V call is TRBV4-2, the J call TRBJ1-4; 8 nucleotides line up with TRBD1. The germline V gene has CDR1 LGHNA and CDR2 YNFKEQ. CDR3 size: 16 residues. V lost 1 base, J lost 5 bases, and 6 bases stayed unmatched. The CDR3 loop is CASSQVGTGINEKLFF. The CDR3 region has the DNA TGTGCCAGCAGCCAAGTTGGGACAGGCATAAATGAAAAACTGTTTTTT.

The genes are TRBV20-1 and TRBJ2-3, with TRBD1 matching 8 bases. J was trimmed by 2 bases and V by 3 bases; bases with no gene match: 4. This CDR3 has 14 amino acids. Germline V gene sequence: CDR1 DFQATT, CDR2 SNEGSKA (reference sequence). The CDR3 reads CSASGGQATDTQYF. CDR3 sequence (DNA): TGCAGTGCTAGTGGGGGACAGGCCACAGATACGCAGTATTTT.

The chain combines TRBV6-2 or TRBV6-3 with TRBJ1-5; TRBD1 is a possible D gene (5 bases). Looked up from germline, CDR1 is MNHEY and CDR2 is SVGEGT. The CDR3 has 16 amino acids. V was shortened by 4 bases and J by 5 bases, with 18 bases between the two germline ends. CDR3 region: CASSFLTGEVDQPQHF. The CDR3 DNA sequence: TGTGCCAGCAGTTTCCTTACGGGGGAGGTAGATCAGCCCCAGCATTTT.

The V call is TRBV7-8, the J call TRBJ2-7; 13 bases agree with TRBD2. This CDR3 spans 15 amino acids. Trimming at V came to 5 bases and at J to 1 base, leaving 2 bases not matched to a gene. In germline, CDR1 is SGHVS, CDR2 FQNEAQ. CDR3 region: CASSLGLAGSYEQYF. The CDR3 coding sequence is TGTGCCAGCAGCCTGGGACTAGCGGGGTCCTACGAGCAGTACTTC.

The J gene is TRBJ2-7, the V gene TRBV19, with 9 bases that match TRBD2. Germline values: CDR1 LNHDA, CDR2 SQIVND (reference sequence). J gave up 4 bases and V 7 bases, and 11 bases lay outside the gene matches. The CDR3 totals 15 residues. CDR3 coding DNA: TGTGCCAGTAAAGCCTCGGCTAGCGGGATTTACGAGCAGTACTTC. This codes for CASKASASGIYEQYF.